Detailed here is one TCR beta chain. As yet, its antigen is unknown. These data are taken from a study of OX40 agonist ivuxolimab in advanced cancers. Study details: A mean age of around 63 years, range roughly 20 to 79, was recorded, and roughly 80% were male.

Findings of the study overall: The authors also found low normalized T-cell clonal expansion in some nonresponders. CD8+ T cells averaged more expanded clones than CD4+.

The protocol was immunoSEQ multiplex PCR, while the TCRdb copy is restricted to in-frame clones and leaves out a portion. Of around 80,000 clones in the sample, 65% to 90% were seen once. The V end lost 2 bases, the J end lost 5 bases, and 19 bases lay between the germline ends. The CDR3 length is 15 residues. The V gene's germline CDR1 is GTSNPN and CDR2 SVGIG (reference sequence). This TCR came from an adult with an advanced solid tumor such as melanoma, head and neck, liver or kidney cancer. The chain couples TRBV30 to TRBJ2-7, with a tentative D call TRBD1 (6 bases). Source: CD4+ or CD8+ T cells sorted from blood, taken in a trial of the OX40 agonist ivuxolimab. CDR3 loop: CAWSYGEGDSDEQYF. DNA of the CDR3: TGTGCCTGGAGTTATGGTGAGGGGGATTCGGACGAGCAGTACTTC.